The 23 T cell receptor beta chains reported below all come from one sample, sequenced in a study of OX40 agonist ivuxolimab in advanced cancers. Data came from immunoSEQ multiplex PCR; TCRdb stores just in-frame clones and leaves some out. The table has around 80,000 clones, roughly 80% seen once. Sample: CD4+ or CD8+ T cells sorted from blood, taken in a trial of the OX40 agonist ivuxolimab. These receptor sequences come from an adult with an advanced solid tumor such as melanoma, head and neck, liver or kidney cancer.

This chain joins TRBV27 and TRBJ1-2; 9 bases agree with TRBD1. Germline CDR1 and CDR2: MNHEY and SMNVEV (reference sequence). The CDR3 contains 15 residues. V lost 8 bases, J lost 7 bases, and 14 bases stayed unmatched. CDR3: CASGIQGAGIPGYTF. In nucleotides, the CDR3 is TGTGCCAGCGGAATACAGGGGGCCGGGATTCCTGGCTACACCTTC.

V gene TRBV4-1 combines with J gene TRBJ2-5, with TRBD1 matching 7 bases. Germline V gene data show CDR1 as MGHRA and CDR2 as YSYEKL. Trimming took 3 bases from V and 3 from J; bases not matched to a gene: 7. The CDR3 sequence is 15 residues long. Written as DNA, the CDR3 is TGCGCCAGCAGCCACATAGAGGGGACAGAAGAGACCCAGTACTTC. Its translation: CASSHIEGTEETQYF.

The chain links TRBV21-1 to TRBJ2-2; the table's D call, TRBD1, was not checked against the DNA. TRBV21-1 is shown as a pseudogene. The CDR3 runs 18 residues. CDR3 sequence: CASSKALSTGENTGELFF. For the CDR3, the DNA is TGTGCCAGCAGCAAAGCGCTTTCGACAGGCGAGAACACCGGGGAGCTGTTTTTT.

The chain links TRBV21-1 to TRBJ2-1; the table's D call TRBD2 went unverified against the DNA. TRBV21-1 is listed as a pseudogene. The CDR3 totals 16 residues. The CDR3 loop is CASSKEISGRANEQFF. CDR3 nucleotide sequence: TGTGCCAGCAGCAAAGAGATTAGCGGGAGGGCCAATGAGCAGTTCTTC.

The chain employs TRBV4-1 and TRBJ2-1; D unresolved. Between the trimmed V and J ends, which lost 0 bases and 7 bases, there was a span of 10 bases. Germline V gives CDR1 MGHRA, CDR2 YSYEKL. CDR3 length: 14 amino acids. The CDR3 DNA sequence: TGCGCCAGCAGCCAAGACTCTATGAGGAATGAGCAGTTCTTC. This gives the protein CASSQDSMRNEQFF.

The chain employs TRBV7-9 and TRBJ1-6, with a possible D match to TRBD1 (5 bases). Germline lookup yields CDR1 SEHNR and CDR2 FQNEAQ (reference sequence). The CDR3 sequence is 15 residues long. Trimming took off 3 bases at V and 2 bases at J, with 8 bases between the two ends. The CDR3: CASSFQGTYNSPLHF. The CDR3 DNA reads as TGTGCCAGCAGCTTCCAGGGTACCTATAATTCACCCCTCCACTTT.

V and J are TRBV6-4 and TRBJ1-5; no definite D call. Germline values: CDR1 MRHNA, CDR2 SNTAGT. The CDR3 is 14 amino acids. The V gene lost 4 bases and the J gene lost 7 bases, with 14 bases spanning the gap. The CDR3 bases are TGTGCCAGCAGTGTTTCGGAGGGAGGACAGCCCCAGCATTTT. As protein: CASSVSEGGQPQHF.

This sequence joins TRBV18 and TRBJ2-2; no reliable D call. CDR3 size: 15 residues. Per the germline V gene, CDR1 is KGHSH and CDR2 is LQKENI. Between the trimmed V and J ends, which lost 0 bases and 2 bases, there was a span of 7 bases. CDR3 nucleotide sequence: TGTGCCAGCTCACCACCCGGTAGTAACACCGGGGAGCTGTTTTTT. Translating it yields CASSPPGSNTGELFF.

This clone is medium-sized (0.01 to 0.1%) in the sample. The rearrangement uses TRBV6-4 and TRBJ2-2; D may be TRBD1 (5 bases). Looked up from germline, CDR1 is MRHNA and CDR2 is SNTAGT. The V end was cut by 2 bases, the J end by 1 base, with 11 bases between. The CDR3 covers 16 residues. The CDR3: CASSDSTGENTGELFF. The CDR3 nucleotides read TGTGCCAGCAGTGACAGTACAGGAGAGAACACCGGGGAGCTGTTTTTT.

The CDR3 loop is CASERGGRNEKLFF. In nucleotides, the CDR3 is TGTGCCAGCGAGCGCGGGGGGCGTAATGAAAAACTGTTTTTT. The gene calls are TRBV6-6 and TRBJ1-4; D is possibly TRBD1 (6 bases). Trimming left V 8 bases short and J 4 bases short, with 14 bases between. The length of the CDR3 is 14 residues. Germline-derived CDR1 and CDR2 are MNHNY and SVGAGI (reference sequence).

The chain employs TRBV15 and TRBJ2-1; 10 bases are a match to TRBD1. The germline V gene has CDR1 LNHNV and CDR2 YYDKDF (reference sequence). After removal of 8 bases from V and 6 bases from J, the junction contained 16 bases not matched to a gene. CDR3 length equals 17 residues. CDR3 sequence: CATRHTTGTGDRNEQFF. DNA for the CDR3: TGTGCCACCCGACACACAACCGGGACAGGGGACCGCAATGAGCAGTTCTTC.

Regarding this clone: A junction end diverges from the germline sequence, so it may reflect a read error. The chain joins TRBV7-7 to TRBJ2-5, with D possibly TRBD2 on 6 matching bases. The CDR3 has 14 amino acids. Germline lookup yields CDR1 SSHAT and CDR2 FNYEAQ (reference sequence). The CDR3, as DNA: TGTGCTAGCAGCTTAGATCAGCGGGTAGAGACCCAGTACTTC. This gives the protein CASSLDQRVETQYF.

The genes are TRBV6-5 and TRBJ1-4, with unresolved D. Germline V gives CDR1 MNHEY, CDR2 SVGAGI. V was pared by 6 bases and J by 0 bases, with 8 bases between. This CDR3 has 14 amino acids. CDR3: CASSPVATNEKLFF. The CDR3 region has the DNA TGTGCCAGCAGCCCGGTGGCAACTAATGAAAAACTGTTTTTT.

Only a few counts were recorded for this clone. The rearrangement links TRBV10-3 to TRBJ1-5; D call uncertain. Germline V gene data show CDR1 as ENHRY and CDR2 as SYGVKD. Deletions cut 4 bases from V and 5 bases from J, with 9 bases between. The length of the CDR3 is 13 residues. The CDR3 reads CAISGGDHQPQHF. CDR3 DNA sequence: TGTGCCATCAGTGGCGGGGATCATCAGCCCCAGCATTTT.

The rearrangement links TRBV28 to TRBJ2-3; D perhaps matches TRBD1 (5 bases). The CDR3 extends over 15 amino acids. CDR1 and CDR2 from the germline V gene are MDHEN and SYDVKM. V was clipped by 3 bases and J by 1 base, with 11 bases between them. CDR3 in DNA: TGTGCCAGCAGTTTCGCTGGCAGGGGCACAGATACGCAGTATTTT. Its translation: CASSFAGRGTDTQYF.

The CDR3, as DNA: TGTGCCAGCAGCGACTTAATAGATACGCAGTATTTT. This translates into CASSDLIDTQYF. The J gene is TRBJ2-3, the V gene TRBV9; the D is unclear. Trimming removed 3 bases at V and 5 bases at J, with 7 bases between. The CDR3 loop spans 12 amino acids. Germline assignment: CDR1 SGDLS and CDR2 YYNGEE.

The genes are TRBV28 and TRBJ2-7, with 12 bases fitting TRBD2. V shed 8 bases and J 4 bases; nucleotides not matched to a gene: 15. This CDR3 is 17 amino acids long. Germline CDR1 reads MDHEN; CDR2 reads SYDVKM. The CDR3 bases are TGTGCCAGCGAATTCGCTAGCGGGAGGGCCGGAGGGTACGAGCAGTACTTC. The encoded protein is CASEFASGRAGGYEQYF.

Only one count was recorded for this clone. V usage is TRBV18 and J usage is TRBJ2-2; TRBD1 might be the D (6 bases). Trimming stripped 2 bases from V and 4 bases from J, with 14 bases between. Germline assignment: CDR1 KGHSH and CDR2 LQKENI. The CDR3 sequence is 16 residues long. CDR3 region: CASSPSGTRGTGELFF. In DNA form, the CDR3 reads TGTGCCAGCTCACCATCCGGGACAAGAGGCACCGGGGAGCTGTTTTTT. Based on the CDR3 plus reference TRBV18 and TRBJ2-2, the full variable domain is NAGVMQNPRHLVRRRGQEARLRCSPMKGHSHVYWYRQLPEEGLKFMVYLQKENIIDESGMPKERFSAEFPKEGPSILRIQQVVRGDSAAYFCASSPSGTRGTGELFFGEGSRLTVL.

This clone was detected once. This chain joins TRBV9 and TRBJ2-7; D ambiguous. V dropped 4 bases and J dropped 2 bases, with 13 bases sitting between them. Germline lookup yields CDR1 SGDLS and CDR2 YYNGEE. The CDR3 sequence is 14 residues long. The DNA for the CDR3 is TGTGCCAGCAGCTATGACGAGACTCCCTACGAGCAGTACTTC. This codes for CASSYDETPYEQYF.

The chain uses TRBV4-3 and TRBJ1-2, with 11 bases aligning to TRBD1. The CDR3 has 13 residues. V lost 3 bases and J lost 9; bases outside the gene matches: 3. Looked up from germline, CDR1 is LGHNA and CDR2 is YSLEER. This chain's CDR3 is CASSHRDRGSYTF. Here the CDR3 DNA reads TGCGCCAGCAGCCACCGGGACAGGGGGAGCTACACCTTC.

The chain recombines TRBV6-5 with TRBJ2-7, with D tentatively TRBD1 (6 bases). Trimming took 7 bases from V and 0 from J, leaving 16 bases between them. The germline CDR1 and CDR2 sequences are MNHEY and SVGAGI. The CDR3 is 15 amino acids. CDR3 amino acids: CASTLLTDSSYEQYF. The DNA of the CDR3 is TGTGCCAGCACCCTCCTGACGGACAGCTCCTACGAGCAGTACTTC.

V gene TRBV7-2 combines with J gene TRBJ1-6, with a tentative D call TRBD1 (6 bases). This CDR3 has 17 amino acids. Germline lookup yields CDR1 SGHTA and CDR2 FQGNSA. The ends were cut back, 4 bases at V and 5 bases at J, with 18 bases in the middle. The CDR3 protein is CASSSRQAALNNSPLHF. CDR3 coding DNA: TGTGCCAGCAGCTCCCGACAGGCCGCGTTGAATAATTCACCCCTCCACTTT.

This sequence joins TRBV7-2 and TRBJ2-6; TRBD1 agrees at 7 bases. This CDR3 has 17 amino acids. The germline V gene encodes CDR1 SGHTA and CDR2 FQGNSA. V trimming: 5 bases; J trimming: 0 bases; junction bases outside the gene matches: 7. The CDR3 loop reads CASSGPGQHSGANVLTF. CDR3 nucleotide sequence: TGTGCCAGCAGCGGCCCGGGACAGCACTCTGGGGCCAACGTCCTGACTTTC.